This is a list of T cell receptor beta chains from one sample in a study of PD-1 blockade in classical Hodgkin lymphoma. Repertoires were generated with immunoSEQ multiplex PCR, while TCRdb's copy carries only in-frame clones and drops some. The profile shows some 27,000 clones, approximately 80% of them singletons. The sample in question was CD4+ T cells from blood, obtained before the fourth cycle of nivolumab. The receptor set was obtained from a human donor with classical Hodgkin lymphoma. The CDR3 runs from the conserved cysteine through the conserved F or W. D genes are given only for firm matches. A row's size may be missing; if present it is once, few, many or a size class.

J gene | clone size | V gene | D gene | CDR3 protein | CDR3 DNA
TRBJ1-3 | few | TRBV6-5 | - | CASSTQPWGNTIYF | TGTGCCAGCAGCACACAGCCTTGGGGAAACACCATATATTTT
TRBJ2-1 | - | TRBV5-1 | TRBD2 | CASSLESSGDNEQFF | TGCGCCAGCAGCTTGGAGTCTAGCGGGGACAATGAGCAGTTCTTC
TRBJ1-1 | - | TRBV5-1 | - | CASSVSSGNTEAFF | TGCGCCAGCAGCGTCTCTTCAGGGAACACTGAAGCTTTCTTT
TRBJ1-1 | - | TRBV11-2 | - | CASSSGALTEAFF | TGTGCCAGCAGCTCCGGGGCCCTCACGGAAGCTTTCTTT
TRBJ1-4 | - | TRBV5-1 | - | CASSLSGGRVEKLFF | TGCGCCAGCAGCTTGAGCGGGGGCAGGGTTGAAAAACTGTTTTTT
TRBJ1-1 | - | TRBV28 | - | CASSLLRVTNTEAFF | TGTGCCAGCAGTTTACTGCGGGTGACGAACACTGAAGCTTTCTTT
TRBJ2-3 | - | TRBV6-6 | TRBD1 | CASRDRGDTQYF | TGTGCCAGCAGAGACAGGGGAGATACGCAGTATTTT
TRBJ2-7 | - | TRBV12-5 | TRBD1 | CASGQGQEQYF | TGTGCTAGTGGCCAGGGACAGGAGCAGTACTTC
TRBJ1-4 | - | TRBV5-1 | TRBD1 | CASSGRTGPNEKLFF | TGCGCCAGCAGCGGGAGGACAGGGCCGAATGAAAAACTGTTTTTT
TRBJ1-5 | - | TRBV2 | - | CASRRTSGSVGNQPQHF | TGTGCCAGCAGAAGGACTAGCGGTAGCGTTGGCAATCAGCCCCAGCATTTT
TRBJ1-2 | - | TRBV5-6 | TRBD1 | CASSPSMDRAYGYTF | TGTGCCAGCAGCCCCTCTATGGACAGGGCGTATGGCTACACCTTC
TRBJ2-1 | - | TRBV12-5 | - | CASGLVRGDPLYNEQFF | TGTGCTAGTGGTTTGGTCAGGGGCGATCCGCTCTACAATGAGCAGTTCTTC
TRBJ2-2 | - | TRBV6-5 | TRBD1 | CASSQTGGTGELFF | TGTGCCAGCAGTCAGACAGGGGGCACCGGGGAGCTGTTTTTT
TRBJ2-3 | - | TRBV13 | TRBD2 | CASSLAGLAASTDTQYF | TGTGCCAGCAGCTTAGCCGGACTAGCGGCTAGCACAGATACGCAGTATTTT
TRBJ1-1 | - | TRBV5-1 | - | CASSQGPGNTEAFF | TGCGCCAGCAGCCAGGGCCCGGGGAACACTGAAGCTTTCTTT
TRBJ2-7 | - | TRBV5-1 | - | CASSLMTSSYEQYF | TGCGCCAGCAGCTTGATGACGAGCTCCTACGAGCAGTACTTC
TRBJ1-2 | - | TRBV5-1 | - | CASSLEGGTRGYTF | TGCGCCAGCAGCTTGGAGGGAGGGACGAGAGGCTACACCTTC
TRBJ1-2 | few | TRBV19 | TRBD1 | CASSILRVGTGYGYTF | TGTGCCAGTAGTATACTCAGGGTGGGGACAGGATATGGCTACACCTTC
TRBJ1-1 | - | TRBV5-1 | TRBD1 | CASSPRGRTDEAFF | TGCGCCAGCAGCCCCAGGGGGCGTACGGATGAAGCTTTCTTT
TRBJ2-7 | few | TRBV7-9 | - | CASSVTGFEQYF | TGTGCCAGCAGTGTGACAGGCTTCGAGCAGTACTTC
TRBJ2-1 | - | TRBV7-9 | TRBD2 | CASSLESGGVNNEQFF | TGTGCCAGCAGCTTAGAGAGCGGGGGGGTGAACAATGAGCAGTTCTTC
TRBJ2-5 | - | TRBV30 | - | CAWSSGTLQETQYF | TGTGCCTGGAGTTCCGGGACACTCCAAGAGACCCAGTACTTC
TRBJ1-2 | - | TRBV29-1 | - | CSVGGTPGLGYTF | TGCAGCGTTGGGGGGACACCGGGCCTTGGCTACACCTTC
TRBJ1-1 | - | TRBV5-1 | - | CASSPTALNTEAFF | TGCGCCAGCAGCCCGACAGCCCTGAACACTGAAGCTTTCTTT
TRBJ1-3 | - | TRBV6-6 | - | CASSYTGNTIYF | TGTGCCAGCAGTTACACGGGGAACACCATATATTTT
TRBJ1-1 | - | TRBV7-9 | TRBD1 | CASSLGQGTEAFF | TGTGCCAGCAGCCTGGGACAGGGCACTGAAGCTTTCTTT
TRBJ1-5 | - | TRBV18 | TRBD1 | CASSPPGGSMYSNQPQHF | TGTGCCAGCTCACCACCAGGGGGCTCAATGTATAGCAATCAGCCCCAGCATTTT
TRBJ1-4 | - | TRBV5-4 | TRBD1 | CASSPGQREKLFF | TGTGCCAGCAGCCCGGGACAGCGGGAAAAACTGTTTTTT
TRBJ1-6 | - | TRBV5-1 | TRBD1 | CASSRLDRGANSPLHF | TGCGCCAGCAGCCGACTGGACAGGGGGGCTAATTCACCCCTCCACTTT
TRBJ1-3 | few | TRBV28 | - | CASTNGYTIYF | TGTGCCAGCACAAACGGGTACACCATATATTTT
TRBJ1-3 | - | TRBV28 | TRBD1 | CASSTGTAFSGNTIYF | TGTGCCAGCAGTACAGGGACAGCCTTCTCTGGAAACACCATATATTTT
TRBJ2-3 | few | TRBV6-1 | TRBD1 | CASSVTGDTQYF | TGTGCCAGCAGTGTGACAGGGGACACGCAGTATTTT
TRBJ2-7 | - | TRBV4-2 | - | CASSSQAGEQYF | TGTGCCAGCAGTTCTCAGGCTGGCGAGCAGTACTTC
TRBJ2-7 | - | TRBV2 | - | CASFLPGPAMGF | TGTGCCAGCTTCCTCCCGGGACCAGCTATGGGTTTC
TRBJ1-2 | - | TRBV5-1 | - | CASSLSLLASYGYTF | TGCGCCAGCAGCTTATCCCTCTTAGCGAGCTATGGCTACACCTTC
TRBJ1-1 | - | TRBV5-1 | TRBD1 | CASSGTGGSNTEAFF | TGCGCCAGCAGTGGGACAGGGGGATCGAACACTGAAGCTTTCTTT
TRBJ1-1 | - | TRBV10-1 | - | CASSDRQGMRATEAFF | TGCGCCAGCAGTGATCGGCAGGGAATGCGAGCTACTGAAGCTTTCTTT
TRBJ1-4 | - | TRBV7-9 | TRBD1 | CASSFGQGQKLFF | TGTGCCAGCAGCTTCGGACAGGGCCAAAAACTGTTTTTT
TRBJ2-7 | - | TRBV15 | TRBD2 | CATSRGFSLAGEYEQYF | TGTGCCACCAGCAGAGGATTCTCCCTAGCGGGGGAGTACGAGCAGTACTTC
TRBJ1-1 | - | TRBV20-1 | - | CSATANTEAFF | TGCAGTGCAACAGCGAACACTGAAGCTTTCTTT
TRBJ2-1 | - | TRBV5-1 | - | CASSSNLGLGTNEQFF | TGCGCCAGCAGCTCGAATCTGGGCCTAGGGACCAATGAGCAGTTCTTC
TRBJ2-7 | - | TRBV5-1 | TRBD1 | CASSLGQGEQYF | TGCGCCAGCAGCTTGGGACAGGGCGAGCAGTACTTC
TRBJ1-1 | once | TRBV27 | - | CASSLSWTSNTEAFF | TGTGCCAGCAGTTTATCTTGGACATCGAACACTGAAGCTTTCTTT
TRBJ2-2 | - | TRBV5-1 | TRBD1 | CASSLEGASGELFF | TGCGCCAGCAGCTTGGAGGGGGCGAGCGGGGAGCTGTTTTTT
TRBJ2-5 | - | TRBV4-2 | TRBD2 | CASSQDRGGQETQYF | TGTGCCAGCAGCCAAGATCGGGGGGGCCAAGAGACCCAGTACTTC
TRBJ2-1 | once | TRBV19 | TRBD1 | CASRTGYNEQFF | TGTGCCAGTAGGACAGGGTACAATGAGCAGTTCTTC
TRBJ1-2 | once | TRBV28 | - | CASSSPTVNYGYTF | TGTGCCAGCAGTAGTCCTACAGTCAACTATGGCTACACCTTC
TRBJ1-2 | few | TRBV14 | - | CASSHWFAAGEAYGYTF | TGTGCCAGCAGCCACTGGTTCGCGGCAGGGGAGGCCTATGGCTACACCTTC
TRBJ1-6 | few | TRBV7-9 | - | CASSPRTDNSPLHF | TGTGCCAGCAGCCCCCGGACAGATAATTCACCCCTCCACTTT
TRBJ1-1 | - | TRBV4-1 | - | CASSQDEGGRSAEAFF | TGCGCCAGCAGCCAAGATGAGGGAGGAAGGTCCGCTGAAGCTTTCTTT
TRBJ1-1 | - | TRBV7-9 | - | CASSPAGRQNTEAFF | TGTGCCAGCAGCCCCGCTGGACGGCAGAACACTGAAGCTTTCTTT
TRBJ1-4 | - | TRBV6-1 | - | CASSELEGKLFF | TGTGCCAGCAGTGAACTAGAAGGAAAACTGTTTTTT
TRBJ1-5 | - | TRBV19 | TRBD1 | CASSAVRGLNQPQHF | TGTGCCAGTAGTGCAGTGAGGGGGCTCAATCAGCCCCAGCATTTT
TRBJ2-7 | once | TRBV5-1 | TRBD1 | CASSSGTGGGLEQYF | TGCGCCAGCAGCTCCGGGACAGGGGGTGGTCTCGAGCAGTACTTC
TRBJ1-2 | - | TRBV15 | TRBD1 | CATSRDGTVDGYTF | TGTGCCACCAGCAGAGATGGGACAGTCGATGGCTACACCTTC
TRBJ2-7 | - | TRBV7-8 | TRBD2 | CASSLVGLAGEQYF | TGTGCCAGCAGCTTAGTAGGACTAGCAGGCGAGCAGTACTTC
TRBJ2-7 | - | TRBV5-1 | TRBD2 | CASSLEGTSSEQYF | TGCGCCAGCAGCTTGGAGGGGACTAGCTCCGAGCAGTACTTC
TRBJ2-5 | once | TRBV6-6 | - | CASRGPKGQETQYF | TGTGCCAGCAGGGGACCCAAGGGCCAAGAGACCCAGTACTTC